This T cell receptor beta chain was recorded in a study of prognosis after radiotherapy for stage I lung cancer. Study information: Approximately 15 patients had newly diagnosed primary stage I lung tumors, and five had oligometastatic NSCLC after surgical resection of the primary tumor. Radiotherapy: SBRT, 3 to 5 fractions, biologically effective dose at least 100 Gy. Whole-study findings and limits: Gene usage, both TRBV and TRBJ, reportedly differed between patients with metastases and patients without them.

By its share, this clonotype is medium-sized. The antigen remains undetermined. Germline V CDR1 and CDR2: SGHRS, YFSETQ. This CDR3 contains 15 residues. Trimming took 3 bases from V and 1 from J; bases not matched to a gene: 5. By two-round multiplex PCR, the TCR beta CDR3 was amplified from genomic DNA. Primers targeting each individual TRBV and TRBJ gene were applied in first-round PCR. TCRdb reanalysed the multiplex PCR reads using MiXCR and keeps one entry per CDR3 protein. The sample has around 14,000 distinct CDR3 sequences; around 29% are singletons. This specimen consisted of PBMCs, obtained before or after stereotactic body radiation therapy (not recorded which). The clonotype comes from a donor over 45 with non-small cell lung cancer. This rearrangement joins TRBV5-1 to TRBJ2-7; TRBD1 matches at 9 bases. CDR3 protein: CASSSDRGVSYEQYF. In nucleotides, the CDR3 is TGCGCCAGCAGCTCGGACAGGGGCGTATCCTACGAGCAGTACTTC.